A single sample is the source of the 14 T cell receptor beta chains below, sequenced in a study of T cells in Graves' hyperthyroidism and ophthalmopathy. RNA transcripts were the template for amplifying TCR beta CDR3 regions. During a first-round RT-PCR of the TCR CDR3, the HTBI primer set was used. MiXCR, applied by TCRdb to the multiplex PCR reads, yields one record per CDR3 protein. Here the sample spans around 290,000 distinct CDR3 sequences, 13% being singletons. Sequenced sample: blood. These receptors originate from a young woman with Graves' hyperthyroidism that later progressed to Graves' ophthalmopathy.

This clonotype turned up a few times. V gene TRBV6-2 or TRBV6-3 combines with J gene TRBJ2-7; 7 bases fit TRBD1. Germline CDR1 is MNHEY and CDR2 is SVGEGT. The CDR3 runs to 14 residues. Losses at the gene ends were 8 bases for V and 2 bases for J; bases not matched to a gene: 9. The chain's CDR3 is CASQPGTATYEQYF. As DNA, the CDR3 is TGTGCCAGCCAGCCCGGGACAGCGACCTACGAGCAGTACTTC.

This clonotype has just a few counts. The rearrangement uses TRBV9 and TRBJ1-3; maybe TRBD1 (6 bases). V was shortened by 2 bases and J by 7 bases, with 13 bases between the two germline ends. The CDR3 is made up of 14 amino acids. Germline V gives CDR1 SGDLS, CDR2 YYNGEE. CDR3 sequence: CASSVAQGGNTIYF. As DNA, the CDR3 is TGTGCCAGCAGCGTCGCACAGGGAGGGAACACCATATATTTT.

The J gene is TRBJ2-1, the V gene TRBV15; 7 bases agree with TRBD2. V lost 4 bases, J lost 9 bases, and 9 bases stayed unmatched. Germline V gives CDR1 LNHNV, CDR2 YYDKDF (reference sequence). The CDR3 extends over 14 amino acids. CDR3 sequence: CATSMGGSRIEQFF. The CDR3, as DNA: TGTGCCACCAGCATGGGCGGGAGTCGGATTGAGCAGTTCTTC.

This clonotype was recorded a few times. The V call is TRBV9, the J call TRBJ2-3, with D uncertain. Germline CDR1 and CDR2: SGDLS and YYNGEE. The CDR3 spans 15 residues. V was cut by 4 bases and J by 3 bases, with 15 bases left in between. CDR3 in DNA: TGTGCCAGCAGCCACCAGCTTGACGGGACAGATACGCAGTATTTT. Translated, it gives CASSHQLDGTDTQYF.

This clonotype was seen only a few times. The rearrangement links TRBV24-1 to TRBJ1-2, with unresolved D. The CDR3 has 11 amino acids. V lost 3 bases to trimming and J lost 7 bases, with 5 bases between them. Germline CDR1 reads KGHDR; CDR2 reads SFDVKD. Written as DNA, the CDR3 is TGTGCCACCAGTGATGTGCGTGGCTACACCTTC. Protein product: CATSDVRGYTF.

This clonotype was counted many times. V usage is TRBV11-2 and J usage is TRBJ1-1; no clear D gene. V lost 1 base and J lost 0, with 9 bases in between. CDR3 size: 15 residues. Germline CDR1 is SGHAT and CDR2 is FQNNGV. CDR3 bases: TGTGCCAGCAGCTTAGTTTCGGGGTTGAACACTGAAGCTTTCTTT. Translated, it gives CASSLVSGLNTEAFF. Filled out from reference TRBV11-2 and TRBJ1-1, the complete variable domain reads EAGVAQSPRYKIIEKRQSVAFWCNPISGHATLYWYQQILGQGPKLLIQFQNNGVVDDSQLPKDRFSAERLKGVDSTLKIQPAKLEDSAVYLCASSLVSGLNTEAFFGQGTRLTVV.

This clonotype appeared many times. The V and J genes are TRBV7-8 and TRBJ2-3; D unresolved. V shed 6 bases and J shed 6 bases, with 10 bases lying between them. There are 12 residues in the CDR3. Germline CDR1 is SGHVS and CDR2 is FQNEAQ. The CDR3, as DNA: TGTGCCAGCAGTCCGGCCTCGGATACGCAGTATTTT. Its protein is CASSPASDTQYF.

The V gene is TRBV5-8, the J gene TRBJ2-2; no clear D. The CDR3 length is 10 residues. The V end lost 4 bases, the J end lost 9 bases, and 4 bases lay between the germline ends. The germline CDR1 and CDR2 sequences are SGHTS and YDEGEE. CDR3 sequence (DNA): TGTGCCAGCAGCCGCCGGGAGCTGTTTTTT. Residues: CASSRRELFF.

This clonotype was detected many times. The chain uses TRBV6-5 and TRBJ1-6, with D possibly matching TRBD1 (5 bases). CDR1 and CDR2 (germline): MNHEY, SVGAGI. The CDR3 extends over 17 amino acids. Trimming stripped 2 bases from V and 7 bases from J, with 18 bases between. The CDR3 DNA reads TGTGCCAGCAGTTACGGTTCTCACGGGGCCGTCAATTCACCCCTCCACTTT. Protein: CASSYGSHGAVNSPLHF.

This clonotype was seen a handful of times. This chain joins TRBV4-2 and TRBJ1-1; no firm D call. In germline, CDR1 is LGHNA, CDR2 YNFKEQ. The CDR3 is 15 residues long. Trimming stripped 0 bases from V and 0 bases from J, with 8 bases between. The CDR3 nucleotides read TGTGCCAGCAGCCAAGAACAAGGCATGAACACTGAAGCTTTCTTT. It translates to CASSQEQGMNTEAFF.

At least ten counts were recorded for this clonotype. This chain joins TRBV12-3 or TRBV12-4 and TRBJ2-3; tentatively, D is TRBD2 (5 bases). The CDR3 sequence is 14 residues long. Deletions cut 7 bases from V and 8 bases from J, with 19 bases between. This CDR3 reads CASNLSPPGGTQYF. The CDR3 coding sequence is TGTGCCAGCAATCTCTCCCCTCCAGGAGGTACGCAGTATTTT.

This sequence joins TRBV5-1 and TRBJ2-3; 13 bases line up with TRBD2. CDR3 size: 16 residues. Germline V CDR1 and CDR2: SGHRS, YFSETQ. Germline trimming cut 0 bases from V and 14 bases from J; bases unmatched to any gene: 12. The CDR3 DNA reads TGCGCCAGCAGCTTGGAACTAGCGGGAGGGAAGTATCTCGGGTATTTT. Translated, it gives CASSLELAGGKYLGYF.

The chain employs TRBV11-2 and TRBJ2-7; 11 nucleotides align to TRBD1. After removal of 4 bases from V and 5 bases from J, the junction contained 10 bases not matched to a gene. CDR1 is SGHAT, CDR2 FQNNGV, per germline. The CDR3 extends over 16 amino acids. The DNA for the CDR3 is TGTGCCAGCAGCTCCGCCGGGACAGGGGGAGGGAACGAGCAGTACTTC. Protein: CASSSAGTGGGNEQYF. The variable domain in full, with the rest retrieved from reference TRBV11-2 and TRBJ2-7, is EAGVAQSPRYKIIEKRQSVAFWCNPISGHATLYWYQQILGQGPKLLIQFQNNGVVDDSQLPKDRFSAERLKGVDSTLKIQPAKLEDSAVYLCASSSAGTGGGNEQYFGPGTRLTVT.

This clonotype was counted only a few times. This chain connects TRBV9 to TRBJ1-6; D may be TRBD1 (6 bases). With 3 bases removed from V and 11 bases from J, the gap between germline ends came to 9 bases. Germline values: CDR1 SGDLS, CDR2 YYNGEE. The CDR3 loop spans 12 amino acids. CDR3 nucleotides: TGTGCCAGCAGCGGCGGACAGCCACCCCTCCACTTT. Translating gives CASSGGQPPLHF. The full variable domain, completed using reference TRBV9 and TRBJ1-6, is DSGVTQTPKHLITATGQRVTLRCSPRSGDLSVYWYQQSLDQGLQFLIQYYNGEERAKGNILERFSAQQFPDLHSELNLSSLELGDSALYFCASSGGQPPLHFGNGTRLTVT.